The present entry profiles one T cell receptor (beta chain) with its context. Its antigen remains unidentified. The germline V gene has CDR1 MNHEY and CDR2 SVGAGI. Unmatched junction bases numbered 6, after V lost 6 bases and J lost 5 bases. This CDR3 has 15 amino acids. The data were taken from a study of cytomegalovirus exposure and HLA in healthy donors. The study's findings and limits: With high specificity and sensitivity, the classifier reportedly diagnosed cytomegalovirus status. When analyzed later, a missense DCLRE1C variant was found to be linked to TCR beta V- and J-gene trimming. HLA-A and HLA-B allele assignments for most subjects were reportedly predicted accurately using TCR beta sequences.

It was with 60 Vbeta and 13 Jbeta primers that the PCR ran. Profiling relied on immunoSEQ multiplex PCR, and the TCRdb table lists in-frame clones only, not all of them. This table holds some 100,000 clones, approximately 89% found once. Sequencing was done on a sample of PBMCs. This clonotype was obtained from a man aged 30-40 years in good health and CMV-seronegative. The chain combines TRBV6-5 with TRBJ2-1; 11 nucleotides line up with TRBD1. This CDR3 reads CASRLGQGADNEQFF. The CDR3 bases are TGTGCCAGCAGACTCGGACAGGGGGCCGACAATGAGCAGTTCTTC.